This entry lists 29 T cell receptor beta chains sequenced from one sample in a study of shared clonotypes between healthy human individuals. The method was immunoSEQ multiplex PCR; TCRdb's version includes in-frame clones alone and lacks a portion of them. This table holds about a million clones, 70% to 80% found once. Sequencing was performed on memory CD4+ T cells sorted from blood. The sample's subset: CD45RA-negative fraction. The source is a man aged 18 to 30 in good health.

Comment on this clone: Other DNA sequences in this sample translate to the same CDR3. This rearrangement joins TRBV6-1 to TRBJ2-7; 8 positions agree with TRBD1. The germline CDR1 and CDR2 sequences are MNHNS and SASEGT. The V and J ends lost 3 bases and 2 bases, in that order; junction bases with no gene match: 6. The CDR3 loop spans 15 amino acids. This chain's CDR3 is CASSDPGTGTYEQYF. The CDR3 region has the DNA TGTGCCAGCAGTGACCCCGGGACAGGAACCTACGAGCAGTACTTC.

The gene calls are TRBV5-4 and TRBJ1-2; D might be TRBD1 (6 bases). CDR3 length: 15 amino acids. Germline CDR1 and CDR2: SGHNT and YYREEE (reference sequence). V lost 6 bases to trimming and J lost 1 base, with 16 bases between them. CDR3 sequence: CASTAGTQINYGYTF. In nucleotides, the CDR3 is TGTGCCAGCACCGCCGGGACACAGATTAACTATGGCTACACCTTC.

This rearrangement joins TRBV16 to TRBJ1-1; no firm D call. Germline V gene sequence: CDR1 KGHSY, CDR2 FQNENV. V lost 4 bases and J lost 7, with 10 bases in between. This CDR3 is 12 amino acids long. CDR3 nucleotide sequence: TGTGCCAGCAGCCGCGTAGGAGTTGAAGCTTTCTTT. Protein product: CASSRVGVEAFF.

In DNA, the CDR3 is TGTGCCAGCAGTTATGGCGGGGGGTCCTACAATGAGCAGTTCTTC. Protein sequence: CASSYGGGSYNEQFF. V and J are TRBV27 and TRBJ2-1, with TRBD2 matching over 8 bases. The CDR3 runs 15 residues. Germline V lookup: CDR1 MNHEY, CDR2 SMNVEV (reference sequence). V shed 4 bases, J shed 1 base, and the junction held 3 bases outside the gene matches.

The CDR3 DNA follows: TGTGCCAGCAGAGGAAATGAAAAACTGTTTTTT. It yields the protein CASRGNEKLFF. The rearrangement links TRBV6-6 to TRBJ1-4; D remains unclear. V was trimmed by 6 bases and J by 5 bases, leaving 4 bases between them. Germline loops: CDR1 MNHNY, CDR2 SVGAGI (reference sequence). The length of the CDR3 is 11 residues.

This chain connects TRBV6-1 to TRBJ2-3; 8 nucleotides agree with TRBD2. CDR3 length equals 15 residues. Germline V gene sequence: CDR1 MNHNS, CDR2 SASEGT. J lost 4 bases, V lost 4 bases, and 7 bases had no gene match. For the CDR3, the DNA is TGTGCCAGCAGTGCCAGCGGGGGAGGGGCAGATACGCAGTATTTT. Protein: CASSASGGGADTQYF.

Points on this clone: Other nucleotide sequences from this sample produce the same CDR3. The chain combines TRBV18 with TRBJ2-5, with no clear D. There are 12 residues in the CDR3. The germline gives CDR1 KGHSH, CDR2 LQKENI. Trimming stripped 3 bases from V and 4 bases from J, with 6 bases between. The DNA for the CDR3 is TGTGCCAGCTCACCCCCAGGAGAGACCCAGTACTTC. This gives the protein CASSPPGETQYF.

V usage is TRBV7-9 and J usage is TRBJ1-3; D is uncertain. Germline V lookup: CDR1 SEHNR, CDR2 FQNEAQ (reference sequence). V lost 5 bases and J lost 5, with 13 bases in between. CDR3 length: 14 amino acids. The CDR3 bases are TGTGCCAGCAGCCCCGAGGGTGATCGAAACACCATATATTTT. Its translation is CASSPEGDRNTIYF.

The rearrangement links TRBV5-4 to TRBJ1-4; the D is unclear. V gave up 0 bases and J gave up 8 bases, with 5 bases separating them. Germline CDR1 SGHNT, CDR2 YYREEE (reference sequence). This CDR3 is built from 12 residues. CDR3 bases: TGTGCCAGCAGCTTGGGCGTAGAAAAACTGTTTTTT. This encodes CASSLGVEKLFF.

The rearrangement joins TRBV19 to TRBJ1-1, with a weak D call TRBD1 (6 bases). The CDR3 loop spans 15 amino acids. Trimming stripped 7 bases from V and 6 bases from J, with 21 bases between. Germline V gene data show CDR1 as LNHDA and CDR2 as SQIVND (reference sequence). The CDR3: CASTSDAGGAAEAFF. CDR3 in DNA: TGTGCCAGTACCTCAGACGCTGGGGGCGCGGCTGAAGCTTTCTTT.

The CDR3 sequence is CASSAQSMNTEAFF. The CDR3 nucleotides read TGTGCCAGCAGCGCCCAGAGCATGAACACTGAAGCTTTCTTT. The J gene is TRBJ1-1, the V gene TRBV9; D is undetermined. Germline-derived CDR1 and CDR2 are SGDLS and YYNGEE. CDR3 length: 14 amino acids. V lost 3 bases to trimming and J lost 0 bases, with 9 bases between them.

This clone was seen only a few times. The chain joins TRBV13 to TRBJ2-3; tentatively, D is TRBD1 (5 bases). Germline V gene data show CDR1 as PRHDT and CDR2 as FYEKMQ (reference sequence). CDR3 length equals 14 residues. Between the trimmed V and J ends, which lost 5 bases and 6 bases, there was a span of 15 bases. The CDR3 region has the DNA TGTGCCAGCAGCGTGACCTCAGGGATGGATACGCAGTATTTT. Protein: CASSVTSGMDTQYF.

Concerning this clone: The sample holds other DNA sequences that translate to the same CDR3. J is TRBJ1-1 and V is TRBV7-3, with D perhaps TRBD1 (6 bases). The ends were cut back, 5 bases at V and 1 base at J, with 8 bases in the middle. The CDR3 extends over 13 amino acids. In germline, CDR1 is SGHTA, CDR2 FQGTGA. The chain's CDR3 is CASSRQENTEAFF. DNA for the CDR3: TGTGCCAGCAGCAGACAGGAGAACACTGAAGCTTTCTTT.

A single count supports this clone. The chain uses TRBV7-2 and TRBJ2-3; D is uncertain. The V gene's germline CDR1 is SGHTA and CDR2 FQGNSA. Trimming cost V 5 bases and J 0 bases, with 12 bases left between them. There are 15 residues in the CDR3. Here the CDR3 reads CASSQPTRSTDTQYF. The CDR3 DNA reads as TGTGCCAGCAGCCAACCGACCCGTAGCACAGATACGCAGTATTTT.

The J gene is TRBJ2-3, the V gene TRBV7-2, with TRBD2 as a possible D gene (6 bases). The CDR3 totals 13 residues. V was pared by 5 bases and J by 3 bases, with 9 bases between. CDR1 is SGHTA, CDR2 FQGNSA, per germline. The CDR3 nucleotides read TGTGCCAGCAGCCGGGACTTTACAGATACGCAGTATTTT. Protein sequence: CASSRDFTDTQYF.

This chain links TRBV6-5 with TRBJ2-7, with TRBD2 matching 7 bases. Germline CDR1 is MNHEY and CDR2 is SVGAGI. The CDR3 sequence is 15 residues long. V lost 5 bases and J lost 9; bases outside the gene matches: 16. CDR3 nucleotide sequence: TGTGCCAGCAGTCATCCAGAGGGAGGGATACGATGGCAGTACTTC. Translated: CASSHPEGGIRWQYF.

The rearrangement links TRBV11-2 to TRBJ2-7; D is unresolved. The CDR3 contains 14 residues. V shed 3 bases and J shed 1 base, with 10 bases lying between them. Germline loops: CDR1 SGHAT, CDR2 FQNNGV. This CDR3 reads CASSFRLGSYEQYF. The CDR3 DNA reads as TGTGCCAGCAGCTTTAGGTTAGGATCCTACGAGCAGTACTTC.

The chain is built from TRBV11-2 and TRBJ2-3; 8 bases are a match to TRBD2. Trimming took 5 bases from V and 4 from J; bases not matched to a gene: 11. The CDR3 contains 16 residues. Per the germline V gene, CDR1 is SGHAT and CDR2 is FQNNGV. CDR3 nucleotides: TGTGCCAGCAGCATAATAGCGGGAAGGGTGCCAGATACGCAGTATTTT. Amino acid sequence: CASSIIAGRVPDTQYF.

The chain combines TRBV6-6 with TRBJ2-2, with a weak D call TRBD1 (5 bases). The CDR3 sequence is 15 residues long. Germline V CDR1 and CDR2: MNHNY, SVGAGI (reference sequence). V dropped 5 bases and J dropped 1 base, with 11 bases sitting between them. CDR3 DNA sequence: TGTGCCAGCAGTAACAGGAACTTGAACACCGGGGAGCTGTTTTTT. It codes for CASSNRNLNTGELFF.

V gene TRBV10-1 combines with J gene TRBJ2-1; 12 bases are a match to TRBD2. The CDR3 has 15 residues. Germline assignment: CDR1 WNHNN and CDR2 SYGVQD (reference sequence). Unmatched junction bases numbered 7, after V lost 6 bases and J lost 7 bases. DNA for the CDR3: TGCGCCAGCAGCCCCGGGACTAGCGGGTTGAATGAGCAGTTCTTC. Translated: CASSPGTSGLNEQFF.

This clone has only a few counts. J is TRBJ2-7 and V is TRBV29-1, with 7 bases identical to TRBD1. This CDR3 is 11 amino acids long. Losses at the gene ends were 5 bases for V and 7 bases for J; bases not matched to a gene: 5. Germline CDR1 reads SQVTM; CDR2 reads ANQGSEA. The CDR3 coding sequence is TGCAGCGTTTCCGGGACAGCGGAGCAGTACTTC. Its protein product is CSVSGTAEQYF.

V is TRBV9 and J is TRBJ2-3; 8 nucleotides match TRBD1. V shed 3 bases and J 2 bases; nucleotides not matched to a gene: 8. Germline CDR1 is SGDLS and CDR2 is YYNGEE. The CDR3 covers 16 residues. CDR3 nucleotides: TGTGCCAGCAGCGCCCGGACAGGGCTTAACACAGATACGCAGTATTTT. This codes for CASSARTGLNTDTQYF. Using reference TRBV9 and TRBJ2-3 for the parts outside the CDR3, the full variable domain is DSGVTQTPKHLITATGQRVTLRCSPRSGDLSVYWYQQSLDQGLQFLIQYYNGEERAKGNILERFSAQQFPDLHSELNLSSLELGDSALYFCASSARTGLNTDTQYFGPGTRLTVL.

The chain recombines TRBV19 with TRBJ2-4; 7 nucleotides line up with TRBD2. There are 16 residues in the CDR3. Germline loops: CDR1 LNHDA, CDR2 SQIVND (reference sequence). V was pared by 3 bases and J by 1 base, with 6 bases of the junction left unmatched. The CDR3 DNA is TGTGCCAGTAGTATGGGCCTAGCGGTTGCCAAAAACATTCAGTACTTC. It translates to CASSMGLAVAKNIQYF.

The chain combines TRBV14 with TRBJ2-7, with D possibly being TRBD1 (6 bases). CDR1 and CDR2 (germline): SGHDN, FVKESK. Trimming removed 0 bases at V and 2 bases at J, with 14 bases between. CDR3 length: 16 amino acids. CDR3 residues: CASSQDRGQWTYEQYF. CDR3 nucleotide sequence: TGTGCCAGCAGCCAAGATAGAGGACAGTGGACCTACGAGCAGTACTTC.

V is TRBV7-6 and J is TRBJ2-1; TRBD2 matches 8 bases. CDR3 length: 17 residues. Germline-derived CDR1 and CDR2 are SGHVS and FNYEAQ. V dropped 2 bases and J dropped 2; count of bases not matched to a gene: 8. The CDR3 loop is CASSLLTGTSAYNEQFF. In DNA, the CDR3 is TGTGCCAGCAGCTTATTAACCGGGACTAGTGCCTACAATGAGCAGTTCTTC.

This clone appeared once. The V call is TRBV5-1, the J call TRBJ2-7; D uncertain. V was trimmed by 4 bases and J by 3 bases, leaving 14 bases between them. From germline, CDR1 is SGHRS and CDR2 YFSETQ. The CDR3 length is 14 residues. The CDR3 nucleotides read TGCGCCAGCAGCCCGACACCCATCAACTACGAGCAGTACTTC. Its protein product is CASSPTPINYEQYF.

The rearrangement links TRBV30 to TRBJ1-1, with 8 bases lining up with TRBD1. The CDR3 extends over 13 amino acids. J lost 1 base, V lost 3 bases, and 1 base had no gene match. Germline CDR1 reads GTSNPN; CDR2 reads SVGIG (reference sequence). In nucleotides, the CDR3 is TGTGCCTGGAGGACAGGGGAGAACACTGAAGCTTTCTTT. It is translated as CAWRTGENTEAFF.

As DNA, the CDR3 is TGCAGTGCTGACATCCACGAGCAGTACTTC. This translates into CSADIHEQYF. V usage is TRBV20-1 and J usage is TRBJ2-7; D gene ambiguous. V lost 5 bases and J 5 bases, leaving 7 bases between the germline ends. This CDR3 is 10 amino acids long. Germline CDR1 is DFQATT and CDR2 is SNEGSKA (reference sequence).

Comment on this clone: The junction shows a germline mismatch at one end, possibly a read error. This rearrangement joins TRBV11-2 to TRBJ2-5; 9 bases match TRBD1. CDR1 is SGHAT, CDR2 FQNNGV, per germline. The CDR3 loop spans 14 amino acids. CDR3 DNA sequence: TGTGCCAGCAGCATAGACAGGGGGTTGGAGACCCAGTACTTC. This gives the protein CASSIDRGLETQYF.